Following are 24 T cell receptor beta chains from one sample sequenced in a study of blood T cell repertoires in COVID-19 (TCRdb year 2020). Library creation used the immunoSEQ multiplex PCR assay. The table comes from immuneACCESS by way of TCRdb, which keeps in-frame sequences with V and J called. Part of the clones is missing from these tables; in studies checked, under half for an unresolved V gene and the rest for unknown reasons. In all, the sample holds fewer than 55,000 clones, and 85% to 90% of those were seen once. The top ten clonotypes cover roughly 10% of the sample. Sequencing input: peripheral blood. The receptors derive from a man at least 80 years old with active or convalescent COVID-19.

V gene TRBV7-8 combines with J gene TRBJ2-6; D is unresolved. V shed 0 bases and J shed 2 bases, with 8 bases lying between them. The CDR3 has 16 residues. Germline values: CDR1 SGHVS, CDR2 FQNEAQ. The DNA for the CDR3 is TGTGCCAGCAGCTTAGCGCGAGGAACTGGGGCCAACGTCCTGACTTTC. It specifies CASSLARGTGANVLTF.

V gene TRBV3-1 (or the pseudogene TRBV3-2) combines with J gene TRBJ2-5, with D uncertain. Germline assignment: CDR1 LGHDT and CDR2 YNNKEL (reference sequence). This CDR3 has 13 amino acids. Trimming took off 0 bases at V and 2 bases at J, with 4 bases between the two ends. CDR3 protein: CASSQDQQETQYF. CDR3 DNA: TGTGCCAGCAGCCAAGATCAACAAGAGACCCAGTACTTC.

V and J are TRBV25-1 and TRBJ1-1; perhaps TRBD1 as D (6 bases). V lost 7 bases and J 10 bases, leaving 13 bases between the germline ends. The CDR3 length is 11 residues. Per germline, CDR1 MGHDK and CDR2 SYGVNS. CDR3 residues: CASMRNRAAFF. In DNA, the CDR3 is TGTGCCAGCATGAGGAACAGGGCAGCTTTCTTT.

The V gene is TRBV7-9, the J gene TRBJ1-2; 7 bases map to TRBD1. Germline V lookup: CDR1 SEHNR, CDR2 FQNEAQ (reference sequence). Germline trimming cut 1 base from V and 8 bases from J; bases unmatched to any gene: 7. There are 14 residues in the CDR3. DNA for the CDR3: TGTGCCAGCAGCTTAGAGGGGGCTCAAGGAGGCTACACCTTC. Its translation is CASSLEGAQGGYTF.

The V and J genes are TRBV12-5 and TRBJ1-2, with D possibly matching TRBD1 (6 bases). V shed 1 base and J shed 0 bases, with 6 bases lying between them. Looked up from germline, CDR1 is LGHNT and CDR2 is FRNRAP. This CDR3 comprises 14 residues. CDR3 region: CASGLGTANYGYTF. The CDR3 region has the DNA TGTGCTAGTGGTTTGGGGACAGCTAACTATGGCTACACCTTC.

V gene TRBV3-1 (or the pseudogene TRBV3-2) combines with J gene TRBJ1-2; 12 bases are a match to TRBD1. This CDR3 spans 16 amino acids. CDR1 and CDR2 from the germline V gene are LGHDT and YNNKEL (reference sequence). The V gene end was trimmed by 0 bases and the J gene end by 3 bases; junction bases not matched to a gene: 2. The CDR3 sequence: CASSQDRDRGHYGYTF. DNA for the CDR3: TGTGCCAGCAGCCAAGATCGGGACAGGGGGCACTATGGCTACACCTTC.

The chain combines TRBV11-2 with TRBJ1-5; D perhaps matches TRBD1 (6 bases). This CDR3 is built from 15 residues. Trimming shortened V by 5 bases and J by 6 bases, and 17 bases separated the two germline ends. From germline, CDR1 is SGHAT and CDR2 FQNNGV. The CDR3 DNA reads TGTGCCAGCAGCATAATACAGGGATACGGTCAGCCCCAGCATTTT. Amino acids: CASSIIQGYGQPQHF.

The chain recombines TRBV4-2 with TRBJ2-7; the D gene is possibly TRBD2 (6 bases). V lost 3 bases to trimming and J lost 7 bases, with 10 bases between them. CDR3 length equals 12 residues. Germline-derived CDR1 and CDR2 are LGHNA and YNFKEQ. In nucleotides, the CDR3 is TGTGCCAGCAGCCAGGACTACCTAGAGCAGTACTTC. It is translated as CASSQDYLEQYF.

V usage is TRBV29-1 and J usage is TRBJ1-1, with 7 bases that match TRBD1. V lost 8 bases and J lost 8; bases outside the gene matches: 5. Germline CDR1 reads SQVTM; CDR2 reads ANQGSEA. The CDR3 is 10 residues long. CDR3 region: CSTGTVEAFF. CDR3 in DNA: TGCAGCACCGGGACAGTCGAAGCTTTCTTT.

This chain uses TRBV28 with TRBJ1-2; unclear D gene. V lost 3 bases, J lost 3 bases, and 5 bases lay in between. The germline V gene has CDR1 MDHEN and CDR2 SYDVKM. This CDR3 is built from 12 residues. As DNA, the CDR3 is TGTGCCAGCAGTTTCACAGACTATGGCTACACCTTC. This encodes CASSFTDYGYTF.

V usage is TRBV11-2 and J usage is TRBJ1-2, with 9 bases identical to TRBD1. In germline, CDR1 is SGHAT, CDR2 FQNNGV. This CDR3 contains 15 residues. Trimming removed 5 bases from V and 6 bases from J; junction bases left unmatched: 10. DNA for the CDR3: TGTGCCAGCAGCGCAAGGGACAGGGCAGTACATGGCTACACCTTC. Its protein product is CASSARDRAVHGYTF.

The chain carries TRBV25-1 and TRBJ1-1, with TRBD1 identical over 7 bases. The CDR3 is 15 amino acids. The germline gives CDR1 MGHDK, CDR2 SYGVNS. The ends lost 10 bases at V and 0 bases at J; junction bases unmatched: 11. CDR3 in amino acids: CATTRGQGMNTEAFF. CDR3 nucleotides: TGTGCCACCACGAGGGGGCAGGGAATGAACACTGAAGCTTTCTTT. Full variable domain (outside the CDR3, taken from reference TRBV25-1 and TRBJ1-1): EADIYQTPRYLVIGTGKKITLECSQTMGHDKMYWYQQDPGMELHLIHYSYGVNSTEKGDLSSESTVSRIRTEHFPLTLESARPSHTSQYLCATTRGQGMNTEAFFGQGTRLTVV.

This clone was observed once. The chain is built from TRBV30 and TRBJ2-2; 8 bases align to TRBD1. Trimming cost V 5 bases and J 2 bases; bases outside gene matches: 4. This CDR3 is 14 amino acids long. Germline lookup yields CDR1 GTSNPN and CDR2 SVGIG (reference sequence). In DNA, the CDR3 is TGTGCCTGGCGGGACAGGACCAACACCGGGGAGCTGTTTTTT. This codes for CAWRDRTNTGELFF.

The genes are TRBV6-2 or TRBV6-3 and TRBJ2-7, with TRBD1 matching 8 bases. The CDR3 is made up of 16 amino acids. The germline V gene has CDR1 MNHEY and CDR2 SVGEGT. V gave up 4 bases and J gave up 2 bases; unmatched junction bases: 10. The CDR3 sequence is CASSSPGGKGAYEQYF. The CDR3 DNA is TGTGCCAGCAGTTCCCCAGGGGGCAAGGGGGCCTACGAGCAGTACTTC.

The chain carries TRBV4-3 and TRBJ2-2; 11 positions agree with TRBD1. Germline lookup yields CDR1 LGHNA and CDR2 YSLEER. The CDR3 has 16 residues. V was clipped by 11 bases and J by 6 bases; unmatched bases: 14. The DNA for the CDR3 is TGCGCCTCAAGCCGTGGGACAGGGGGGATGGCCGGGGAGCTGTTTTTT. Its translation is CASSRGTGGMAGELFF.

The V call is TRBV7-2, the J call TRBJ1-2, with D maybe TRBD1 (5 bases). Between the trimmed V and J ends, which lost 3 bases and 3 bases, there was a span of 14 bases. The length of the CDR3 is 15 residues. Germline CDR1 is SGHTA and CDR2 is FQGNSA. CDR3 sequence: CASSFGVGADYGYTF. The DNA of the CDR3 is TGTGCCAGCAGCTTTGGGGTAGGGGCAGACTATGGCTACACCTTC.

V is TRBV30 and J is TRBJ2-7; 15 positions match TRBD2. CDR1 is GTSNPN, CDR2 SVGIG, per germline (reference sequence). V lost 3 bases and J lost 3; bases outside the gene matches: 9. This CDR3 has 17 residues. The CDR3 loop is CAWSRPGLAGGGYEQYF. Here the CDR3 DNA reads TGTGCCTGGAGCCGGCCGGGACTAGCGGGAGGAGGCTACGAGCAGTACTTC.

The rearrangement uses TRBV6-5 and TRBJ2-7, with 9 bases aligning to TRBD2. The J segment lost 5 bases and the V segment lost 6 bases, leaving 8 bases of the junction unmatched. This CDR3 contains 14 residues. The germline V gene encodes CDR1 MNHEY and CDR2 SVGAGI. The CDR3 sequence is CASSRSGRIDEQYF. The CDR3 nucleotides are TGTGCCAGCAGCCGTAGCGGGAGAATCGACGAGCAGTACTTC.

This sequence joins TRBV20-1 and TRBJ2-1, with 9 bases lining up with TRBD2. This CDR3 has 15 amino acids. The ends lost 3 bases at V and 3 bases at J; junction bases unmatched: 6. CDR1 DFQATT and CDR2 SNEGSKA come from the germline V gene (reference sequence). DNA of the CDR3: TGCAGTGCTAGTTTATCGACTAGCGGCTACAATGAGCAGTTCTTC. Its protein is CSASLSTSGYNEQFF.

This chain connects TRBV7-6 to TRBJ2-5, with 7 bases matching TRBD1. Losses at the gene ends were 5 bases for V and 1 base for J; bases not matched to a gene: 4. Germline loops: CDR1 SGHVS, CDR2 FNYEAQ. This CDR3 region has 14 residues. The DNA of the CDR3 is TGTGCCAGCAGCCGGGGACAGATCCAAGAGACCCAGTACTTC. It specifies CASSRGQIQETQYF.

For the CDR3, the DNA is TGTGCCATCAGTGAGTCGAGGGACAGGGTGGAGACCCAGTACTTC. It specifies CAISESRDRVETQYF. The rearrangement links TRBV10-3 to TRBJ2-5; 9 bases match TRBD1. This CDR3 has 15 residues. V lost 0 bases, J lost 5 bases, and 4 bases stayed unmatched. Germline V gives CDR1 ENHRY, CDR2 SYGVKD.

The CDR3 protein is CASSLDSITNEKLFF. The CDR3 DNA is TGTGCCAGCAGCTTGGATAGCATAACTAATGAAAAACTGTTTTTT. The chain combines TRBV5-5 with TRBJ1-4; D ambiguous. The CDR3 spans 15 residues. Germline CDR1 SGHKS, CDR2 YYEKEE (reference sequence). Trimming cost V 0 bases and J 1 base, with 7 bases left between them. Supplemented by reference TRBV5-5 and TRBJ1-4, the full variable domain reads DAGVTQSPTHLIKTRGQQVTLRCSPISGHKSVSWYQQVLGQGPQFIFQYYEKEERGRGNFPDRFSARQFPNYSSELNVNALLLGDSALYLCASSLDSITNEKLFFGSGTQLSVL.

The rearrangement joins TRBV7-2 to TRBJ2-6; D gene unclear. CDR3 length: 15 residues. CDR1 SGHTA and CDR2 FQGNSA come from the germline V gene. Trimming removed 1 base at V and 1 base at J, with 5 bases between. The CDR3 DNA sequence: TGTGCCAGCAGCTTAGTCCTTTCTGGGGCCAACGTCCTGACTTTC. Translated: CASSLVLSGANVLTF.

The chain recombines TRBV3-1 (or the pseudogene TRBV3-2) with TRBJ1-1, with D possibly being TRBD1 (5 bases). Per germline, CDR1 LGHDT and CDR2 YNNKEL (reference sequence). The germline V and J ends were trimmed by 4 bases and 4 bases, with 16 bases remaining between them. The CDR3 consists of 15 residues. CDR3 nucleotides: TGTGCCAGCAGCCTACACTCGATGGGGGGCACTGAAGCTTTCTTT. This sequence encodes CASSLHSMGGTEAFF.